Listed here are 11 T cell receptor beta chains from one sample, sequenced in a study of shared clonotypes between healthy human individuals. TCRdb's copy holds only in-frame clones and misses some; the assay was immunoSEQ multiplex PCR. Of some 2.1 million clones listed, around 93% are singletons. Naive CD8 cells, CD45RO-negative and positively selected for CCR7, excluded terminally differentiated effector memory CD45RA+ cells. Specimen: naive CD8+ T cells from PBMCs. All receptors come from a man aged 18 to 29 in good health. Some clones in this sample may be carry-over from other donors' samples.

The chain links TRBV19 to TRBJ2-3; D is unclear. Germline values: CDR1 LNHDA, CDR2 SQIVND (reference sequence). Trimming took off 3 bases at V and 2 bases at J, with 15 bases between the two ends. The CDR3 totals 16 residues. CDR3 DNA sequence: TGTGCCAGTAGTATGCGCCTTGGTCTACCCACAGATACGCAGTATTTT. It encodes CASSMRLGLPTDTQYF.

The chain recombines TRBV15 with TRBJ2-3, with 7 bases that match TRBD1. This CDR3 contains 16 residues. CDR1 is LNHNV, CDR2 YYDKDF, per germline (reference sequence). With 5 bases clipped from V and 0 bases from J, the junction kept 8 bases outside the gene matches. The CDR3 reads CATSGDRSASTDTQYF. The CDR3, as DNA: TGTGCCACCAGCGGGGACAGATCCGCTAGCACAGATACGCAGTATTTT.

The chain combines TRBV28 with TRBJ2-7, with no clear D. CDR1 and CDR2 from the germline V gene are MDHEN and SYDVKM. The CDR3 is 11 amino acids. The V end was cut by 1 base, the J end by 6 bases, with 4 bases between. The CDR3 nucleotides read TGTGCCAGCAGTTTATTATCCGAGCAGTACTTC. Translating gives CASSLLSEQYF.

About this clone itself: The sample carries other DNA sequences with the same CDR3. The J gene is TRBJ2-7, the V gene TRBV28; D is possibly TRBD2 (5 bases). Germline lookup yields CDR1 MDHEN and CDR2 SYDVKM. The V and J ends lost 4 bases and 4 bases respectively, with 11 bases between them. This CDR3 has 13 residues. DNA of the CDR3: TGTGCCAGCAGTTGGACCGGAGGATACGAGCAGTACTTC. Its protein product is CASSWTGGYEQYF. Full variable domain (missing parts from reference TRBV28 and TRBJ2-7): DVKVTQSSRYLVKRTGEKVFLECVQDMDHENMFWYRQDPGLGLRLIYFSYDVKMKEKGDIPEGYSVSREKKERFSLILESASTNQTSMYLCASSWTGGYEQYFGPGTRLTVT.

This sequence joins TRBV18 and TRBJ1-1; TRBD1 might be the D (5 bases). This CDR3 is built from 14 residues. Germline V gene sequence: CDR1 KGHSH, CDR2 LQKENI. V lost 2 bases to trimming and J lost 10 bases, with 17 bases between them. In nucleotides, the CDR3 is TGTGCCAGCTCACCAGTGGGGGGGAGGTATGGAGCTTTCTTT. It is translated as CASSPVGGRYGAFF.

The chain couples TRBV2 to TRBJ1-4; possibly TRBD1 for D (5 bases). The V end lost 4 bases, the J end lost 0 bases, and 12 bases lay between the germline ends. CDR1 is SNHLY and CDR2 is FYNNEI in the germline V gene. The CDR3 is 16 amino acids. CDR3 protein: CASSGGRAATNEKLFF. The CDR3 DNA reads TGTGCCAGCAGTGGGGGCAGGGCCGCAACTAATGAAAAACTGTTTTTT. Full variable domain (remainder filled in from reference TRBV2 and TRBJ1-4): EPEVTQTPSHQVTQMGQEVILRCVPISNHLYFYWYRQILGQKVEFLVSFYNNEISEKSEIFDDQFSVERPDGSNFTLKIRSTKLEDSAMYFCASSGGRAATNEKLFFGSGTQLSVL.

A remark on this clone: Within the sample, other DNA sequences also encode this same CDR3. This chain uses TRBV6-5 with TRBJ2-5; D not resolved. V was cut by 0 bases and J by 5 bases, with 4 bases left in between. The CDR3 consists of 12 residues. Germline values: CDR1 MNHEY, CDR2 SVGAGI. The CDR3 reads CASSYSRETQYF. CDR3 DNA: TGTGCCAGCAGTTACTCGAGGGAGACCCAGTACTTC.

The rearrangement joins TRBV13 to TRBJ1-1; D is possibly TRBD1 (5 bases). Germline CDR1 is PRHDT and CDR2 is FYEKMQ (reference sequence). V was shortened by 4 bases and J by 0 bases, with 21 bases between the two germline ends. This CDR3 has 18 amino acids. CDR3 in DNA: TGTGCCAGCAGCTCCATATTTTCTGGAGACAGCATGAACACTGAAGCTTTCTTT. Its translation: CASSSIFSGDSMNTEAFF.

In regard to this clone: The sample holds other DNA sequences that translate to the same CDR3. This chain joins TRBV11-2 and TRBJ2-7, with D perhaps being TRBD1 or TRBD2 (7 bases each). Between the trimmed V and J ends, which lost 5 bases and 2 bases, there was a span of 10 bases. The CDR3 runs 13 residues. Germline V gives CDR1 SGHAT, CDR2 FQNNGV. CDR3 loop: CASSPGGAYEQYF. CDR3 nucleotides: TGTGCCAGCAGCCCAGGGGGGGCCTACGAGCAGTACTTC.

The rearrangement links TRBV6-5 to TRBJ2-3; 7 bases are shared with TRBD1. Germline V CDR1 and CDR2: MNHEY, SVGAGI. The CDR3 has 13 amino acids. J gave up 2 bases and V 6 bases, and 2 bases lay outside the gene matches. This chain's CDR3 is CASRDRFTDTQYF. The DNA for the CDR3 is TGTGCCAGCAGGGACAGGTTCACAGATACGCAGTATTTT.

In the case of this clone: Distinct nucleotide sequences in the sample also encode this CDR3. The V gene is TRBV9, the J gene TRBJ1-4; D call uncertain. Trimming stripped 2 bases from V and 2 bases from J, with 10 bases between. Germline CDR1 and CDR2: SGDLS and YYNGEE. This CDR3 contains 15 residues. As DNA, the CDR3 is TGTGCCAGCAGCGTTGGAGGGAGGACTAATGAAAAACTGTTTTTT. Its protein product is CASSVGGRTNEKLFF. The whole variable domain, remainder taken from reference TRBV9 and TRBJ1-4, is DSGVTQTPKHLITATGQRVTLRCSPRSGDLSVYWYQQSLDQGLQFLIQYYNGEERAKGNILERFSAQQFPDLHSELNLSSLELGDSALYFCASSVGGRTNEKLFFGSGTQLSVL.